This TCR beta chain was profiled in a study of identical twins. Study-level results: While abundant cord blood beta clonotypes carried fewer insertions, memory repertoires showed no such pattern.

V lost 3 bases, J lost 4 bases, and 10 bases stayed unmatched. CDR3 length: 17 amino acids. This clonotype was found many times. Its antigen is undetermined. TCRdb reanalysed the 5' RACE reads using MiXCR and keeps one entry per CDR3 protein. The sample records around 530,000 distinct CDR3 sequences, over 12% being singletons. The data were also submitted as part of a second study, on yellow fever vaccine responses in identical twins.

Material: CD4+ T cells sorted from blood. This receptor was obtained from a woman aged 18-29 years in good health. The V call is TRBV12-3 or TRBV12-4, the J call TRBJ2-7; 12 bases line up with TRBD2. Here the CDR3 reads CASSFGLAGTPTYEQYF. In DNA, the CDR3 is TGTGCCAGCAGTTTCGGACTAGCGGGAACTCCGACTTACGAGCAGTACTTC.